The 18 T cell receptor beta chains below all came from one sample that was sequenced in a study of blood T cell repertoires in COVID-19. The repertoire was sequenced with immunoSEQ multiplex PCR; TCRdb's copy has only in-frame clones and lacks some. The table includes approximately 130,000 clones, about 76% detected once. Sequencing was done on a sample of peripheral blood. Receptors originate from a man older than 75 with acute or convalescent COVID-19.

Note on this clone: At one boundary the junction diverges from the germline segment, which might be a read error. This chain uses TRBV11-2 with TRBJ2-4; D remains ambiguous. There are 13 residues in the CDR3. CDR1 and CDR2 (germline): SGHAT, FQNNGV. The CDR3 region has the DNA TGTGCCAGCAGCTTAGACGCCAGAAACATTCAGTACTTC. Protein sequence: CASSLDARNIQYF.

This clone was counted only a few times. V is TRBV3-1 (or the pseudogene TRBV3-2) and J is TRBJ2-5; unclear D gene. This CDR3 has 15 amino acids. The V end was cut by 0 bases, the J end by 5 bases, with 13 bases between. The germline V gene has CDR1 LGHDT and CDR2 YNNKEL (reference sequence). The CDR3 protein is CASSQEHERRETQYF. CDR3 in DNA: TGTGCCAGCAGCCAAGAGCACGAACGCCGGGAGACCCAGTACTTC.

The CDR3 loop reads CASSSPRRRLTGELFF. In nucleotides, the CDR3 is TGTGCCAGCAGTTCCCCAAGGCGGCGCCTAACCGGGGAGCTGTTTTTT. The V call is TRBV6-7, the J call TRBJ2-2; D ambiguous. TRBV6-7 is identified as an open reading frame with a role that is uncertain. The CDR3 contains 16 residues. Trimming left V 4 bases short and J 5 bases short, with 17 bases between.

The J gene is TRBJ1-5, the V gene TRBV11-3; D may be TRBD1 (6 bases). The ends were cut back, 3 bases at V and 5 bases at J, with 8 bases in the middle. The germline V gene has CDR1 SGHNT and CDR2 YENEEA. The CDR3 totals 13 residues. The CDR3 region is CASSLAGDQPQHF. The CDR3 DNA sequence: TGTGCCAGCAGCTTGGCAGGGGATCAGCCCCAGCATTTT.

V usage is TRBV24-1 and J usage is TRBJ2-5; no clear D. This CDR3 contains 12 residues. Between the trimmed V and J ends, which lost 1 base and 5 bases, there was a span of 4 bases. The germline V gene encodes CDR1 KGHDR and CDR2 SFDVKD. The CDR3 spells CATSDFRETQYF. DNA of the CDR3: TGTGCCACCAGTGATTTTCGGGAGACCCAGTACTTC.

The chain is built from TRBV3-1 (or the pseudogene TRBV3-2) and TRBJ2-7; the D gene is possibly TRBD1 (5 bases). V shed 0 bases and J shed 3 bases, with 21 bases lying between them. Germline CDR1 LGHDT, CDR2 YNNKEL (reference sequence). This CDR3 is 18 amino acids long. The CDR3 is CASSQDRPRTPKYYEQYF. The DNA of the CDR3 is TGTGCCAGCAGCCAAGATCGGCCGAGGACACCGAAATACTACGAGCAGTACTTC.

The chain joins TRBV30 to TRBJ2-2; 9 nucleotides align to TRBD2. This CDR3 has 16 amino acids. The germline V gene encodes CDR1 GTSNPN and CDR2 SVGIG (reference sequence). V gave up 3 bases and J gave up 3 bases; unmatched junction bases: 8. CDR3 protein: CAWRSGGLSDTGELFF. CDR3 in DNA: TGTGCCTGGAGGAGCGGGGGGTTATCGGACACCGGGGAGCTGTTTTTT.

This clone was detected only once. The J gene is TRBJ2-1, the V gene TRBV27, with 9 nucleotides matching TRBD2. Per germline, CDR1 MNHEY and CDR2 SMNVEV (reference sequence). V shed 6 bases, J shed 7 bases, and the junction held 7 bases outside the gene matches. This CDR3 has 14 residues. CDR3 residues: CASRSGGGANEQFF. CDR3 DNA sequence: TGTGCCAGCAGGTCTGGCGGGGGGGCGAATGAGCAGTTCTTC.

V and J are TRBV11-3 and TRBJ2-1; 8 bases map to TRBD1. V was clipped by 5 bases and J by 9 bases; unmatched bases: 9. CDR1 and CDR2 (germline): SGHNT, YENEEA. The CDR3 runs 14 residues. CDR3 loop: CASSRRDRSGEQFF. The CDR3 DNA reads TGTGCCAGCAGCCGAAGGGACAGGTCCGGTGAGCAGTTCTTC.

The rearrangement links TRBV5-6 to TRBJ1-2; D remains unclear. CDR1 is SGHDT and CDR2 is YYEEEE in the germline V gene. Trimming pared 0 bases from V and 3 bases from J, leaving 15 bases between. This CDR3 comprises 16 residues. The CDR3 DNA is TGTGCCAGCAGCTTGGAAGCGGGAGGAGGTTACTATGGCTACACCTTC. This codes for CASSLEAGGGYYGYTF.

The chain combines TRBV5-1 with TRBJ1-1; D perhaps matches TRBD1 (6 bases). CDR1 SGHRS and CDR2 YFSETQ come from the germline V gene. CDR3 length: 14 amino acids. V was pared by 4 bases and J by 6 bases, with 16 bases between. The CDR3 is CASSQQGSGAEAFF. DNA for the CDR3: TGCGCCAGCAGCCAACAGGGTAGTGGCGCTGAAGCTTTCTTT. The variable domain in full, completed from reference TRBV5-1 and TRBJ1-1, reads KAGVTQTPRYLIKTRGQQVTLSCSPISGHRSVSWYQQTPGQGLQFLFEYFSETQRNKGNFPGRFSGRQFSNSRSEMNVSTLELGDSALYLCASSQQGSGAEAFFGQGTRLTVV.

The J gene is TRBJ2-6, the V gene TRBV7-9; possible D gene TRBD1, 5 bases. V shed 5 bases and J shed 0 bases, with 14 bases lying between them. CDR3 length: 17 amino acids. The germline V gene encodes CDR1 SEHNR and CDR2 FQNEAQ (reference sequence). CDR3 bases: TGTGCCAGCAGCCAGCAACAGGTCCTCTCTGGGGCCAACGTCCTGACTTTC. This gives the protein CASSQQQVLSGANVLTF.

This clone was seen more than once but under ten times. V usage is TRBV11-2 and J usage is TRBJ1-2; D is possibly TRBD1 (6 bases). V was pared by 4 bases and J by 1 base, with 19 bases between. Germline V gene sequence: CDR1 SGHAT, CDR2 FQNNGV. This CDR3 has 17 amino acids. The CDR3 protein is CASSSSRLDRYNYGYTF. The CDR3, as DNA: TGTGCCAGCAGCTCCAGCCGACTCGACAGGTATAACTATGGCTACACCTTC.

This chain links TRBV18 with TRBJ2-1; 14 positions match TRBD2. This CDR3 is built from 15 residues. The V and J ends lost 3 bases and 9 bases, in that order; junction bases with no gene match: 4. CDR1 is KGHSH, CDR2 LQKENI, per germline. The CDR3 region is CASSPGLAGAAEQFF. In nucleotides, the CDR3 is TGTGCCAGCTCACCGGGACTAGCGGGGGCCGCTGAGCAGTTCTTC.

V gene TRBV4-1 combines with J gene TRBJ1-2; 8 bases are shared with TRBD1. Trimming cost V 0 bases and J 7 bases; bases outside gene matches: 4. Germline CDR1 reads MGHRA; CDR2 reads YSYEKL. This CDR3 region has 14 residues. The CDR3 protein is CASSQDGQGAGYTF. CDR3 nucleotide sequence: TGCGCCAGCAGCCAAGATGGCCAGGGGGCTGGCTACACCTTC.

The table lists this clone with a few counts. The chain recombines TRBV7-3 with TRBJ2-2; 10 nucleotides agree with TRBD1. The CDR3 is 16 amino acids. Germline CDR1 reads SGHTA; CDR2 reads FQGTGA. V shed 0 bases and J 6 bases; nucleotides not matched to a gene: 4. The CDR3 loop reads CASSLTGTGASGELFF. The CDR3 bases are TGTGCCAGCAGCTTAACCGGGACAGGGGCCTCCGGGGAGCTGTTTTTT. The full variable domain, with the rest looked up from reference TRBV7-3 and TRBJ2-2, is GAGVSQTPSNKVTEKGKYVELRCDPISGHTALYWYRQSLGQGPEFLIYFQGTGAADDSGLPNDRFFAVRPEGSVSTLKIQRTERGDSAVYLCASSLTGTGASGELFFGEGSRLTVL.

This clone was recorded only once. The gene calls are TRBV6-1 and TRBJ1-1; maybe TRBD1 (5 bases). This CDR3 has 13 amino acids. Trimming took off 2 bases at V and 5 bases at J, with 9 bases between the two ends. From germline, CDR1 is MNHNS and CDR2 SASEGT. CDR3 nucleotide sequence: TGTGCCAGCAGTGAATGGACACGGACTGAAGCTTTCTTT. Its translation is CASSEWTRTEAFF.

This clone was recorded only once. The V call is TRBV5-6, the J call TRBJ2-5, with D unclear. The V gene's germline CDR1 is SGHDT and CDR2 YYEEEE. This CDR3 spans 15 amino acids. The V end was cut by 0 bases, the J end by 1 base, with 10 bases between. For the CDR3, the DNA is TGTGCCAGCAGCTTGGAGTCAGGCCCCCAAGAGACCCAGTACTTC. It encodes CASSLESGPQETQYF.